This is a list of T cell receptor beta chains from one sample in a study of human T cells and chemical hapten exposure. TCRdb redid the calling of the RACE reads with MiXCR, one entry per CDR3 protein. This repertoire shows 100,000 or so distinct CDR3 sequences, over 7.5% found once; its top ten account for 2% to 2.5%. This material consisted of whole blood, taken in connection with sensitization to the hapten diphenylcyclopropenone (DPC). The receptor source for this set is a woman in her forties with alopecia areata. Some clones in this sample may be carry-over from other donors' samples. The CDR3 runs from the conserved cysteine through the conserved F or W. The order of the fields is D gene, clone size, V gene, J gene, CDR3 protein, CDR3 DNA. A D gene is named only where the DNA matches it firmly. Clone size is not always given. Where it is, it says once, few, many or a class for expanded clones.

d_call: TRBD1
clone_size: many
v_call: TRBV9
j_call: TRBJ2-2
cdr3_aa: CASSVTGATGELFF
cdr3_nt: TGTGCCAGCAGCGTGACAGGGGCCACCGGGGAGCTGTTTTTT

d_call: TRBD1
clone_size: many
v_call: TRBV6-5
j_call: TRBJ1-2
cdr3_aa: CASSYSRTGGYGYTF
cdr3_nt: TGTGCCAGCAGTTACTCAAGGACAGGGGGCTATGGCTACACCTTC

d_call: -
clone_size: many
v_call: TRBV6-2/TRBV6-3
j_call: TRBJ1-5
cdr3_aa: CASSYRFDLWVSAGNSQPQHF
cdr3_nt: TGTGCCAGCAGTTACAGATTCGATTTGTGGGTCTCAGCGGGGAACAGTCAGCCCCAGCATTTT

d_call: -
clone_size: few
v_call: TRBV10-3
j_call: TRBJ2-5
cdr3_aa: CAVSADGLGTQYF
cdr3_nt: TGTGCCGTATCCGCGGACGGGTTGGGGACCCAGTACTTC

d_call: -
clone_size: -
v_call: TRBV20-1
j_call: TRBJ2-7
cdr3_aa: CSARAGGGTLLSYEQYF
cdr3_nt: TGCAGTGCTAGAGCCGGGGGAGGGACACTACTCTCCTACGAGCAGTACTTC

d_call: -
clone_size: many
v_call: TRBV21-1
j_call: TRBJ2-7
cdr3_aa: CASRLYYEQYF
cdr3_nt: TGTGCCAGCAGGTTATACTACGAGCAGTACTTC

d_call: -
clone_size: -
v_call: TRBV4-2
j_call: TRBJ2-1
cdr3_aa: CASSQEPGAYYNEQFF
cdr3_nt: TGTGCCAGCAGCCAAGAACCGGGAGCCTACTACAATGAGCAGTTCTTC

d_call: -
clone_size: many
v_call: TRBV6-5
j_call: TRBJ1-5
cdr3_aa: CASSYSGGSQPQHF
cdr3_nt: TGTGCCAGCAGTTACTCGGGGGGAAGTCAGCCCCAGCATTTT

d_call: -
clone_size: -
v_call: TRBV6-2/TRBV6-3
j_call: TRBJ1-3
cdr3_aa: CASMRASGNTIYF
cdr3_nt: TGTGCCAGCATGCGGGCCTCTGGAAACACCATATATTTT

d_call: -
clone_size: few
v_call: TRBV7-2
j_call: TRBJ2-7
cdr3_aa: CASSLLGDASYEQYF
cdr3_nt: TGTGCCAGCAGCTTACTGGGGGACGCCTCCTACGAGCAGTACTTC

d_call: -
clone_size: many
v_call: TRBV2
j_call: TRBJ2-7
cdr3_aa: CASSVGQFYEQYF
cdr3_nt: TGTGCCAGCAGTGTAGGGCAGTTCTACGAGCAGTACTTC

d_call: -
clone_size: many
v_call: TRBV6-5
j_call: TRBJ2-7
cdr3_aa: CASSAPQSSYEQYF
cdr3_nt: TGTGCCAGCAGCGCCCCCCAAAGCTCCTACGAGCAGTACTTC

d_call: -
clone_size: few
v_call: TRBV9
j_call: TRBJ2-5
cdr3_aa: CASSVGGAETQYF
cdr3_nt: TGTGCCAGCAGCGTAGGGGGCGCAGAGACCCAGTACTTC

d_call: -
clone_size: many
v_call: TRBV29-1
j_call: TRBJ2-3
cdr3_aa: CSVEGASSNTQYF
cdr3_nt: TGCAGCGTTGAAGGAGCTAGCTCGAATACGCAGTATTTT

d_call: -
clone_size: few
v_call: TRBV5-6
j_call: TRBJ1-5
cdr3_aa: CASSLRAVNQPQHF
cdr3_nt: TGTGCCAGCAGCTTGAGGGCAGTCAATCAGCCCCAGCATTTT

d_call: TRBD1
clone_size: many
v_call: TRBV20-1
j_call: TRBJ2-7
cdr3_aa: CSAPDREKGYEQYF
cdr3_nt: TGCAGTGCTCCGGACAGGGAAAAGGGTTACGAGCAGTACTTC

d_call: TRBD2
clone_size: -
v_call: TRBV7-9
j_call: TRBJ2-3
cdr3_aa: CASSLSSTSAYF
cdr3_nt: TGTGCCAGCAGCTTATCGTCGACTAGCGCCTATTTT

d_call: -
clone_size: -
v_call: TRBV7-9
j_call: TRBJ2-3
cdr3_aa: CASSLGGHRRPRVSDTQYF
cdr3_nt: TGTGCCAGCAGCTTAGGCGGTCATCGGCGCCCCCGAGTTTCAGATACGCAGTATTTT

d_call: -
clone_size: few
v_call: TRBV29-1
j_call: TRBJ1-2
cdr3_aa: CSAAQISNYGYTF
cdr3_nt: TGCAGCGCCGCACAGATTTCTAACTATGGCTACACCTTC

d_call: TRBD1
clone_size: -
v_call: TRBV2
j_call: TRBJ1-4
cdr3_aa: CASRDRAEKLFF
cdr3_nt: TGTGCCAGCAGGGACAGGGCTGAAAAACTGTTTTTT

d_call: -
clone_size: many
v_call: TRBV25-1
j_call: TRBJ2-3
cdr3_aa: CASSDPTSTDTQYF
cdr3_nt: TGTGCCAGCAGTGACCCGACTAGCACAGATACGCAGTATTTT

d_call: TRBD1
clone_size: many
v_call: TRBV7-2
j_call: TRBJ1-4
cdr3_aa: CASSRRTGGSEKLFF
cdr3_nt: TGTGCCAGCAGCCGACGGACAGGGGGCAGTGAAAAACTGTTTTTT

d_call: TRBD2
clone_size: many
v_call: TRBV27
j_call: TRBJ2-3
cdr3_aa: CASSLSFLTGTSGRSPDTQYF
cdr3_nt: TGTGCCAGCAGTTTATCTTTCCTCACCGGGACTAGCGGGAGAAGCCCCGATACGCAGTATTTT

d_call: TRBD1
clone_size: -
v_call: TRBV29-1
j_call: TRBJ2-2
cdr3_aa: CSASAQGDGELFF
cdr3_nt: TGCAGCGCTTCGGCACAGGGGGACGGGGAGCTGTTTTTT

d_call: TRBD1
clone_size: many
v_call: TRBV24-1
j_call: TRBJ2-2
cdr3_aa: CATSDRTGITGELFF
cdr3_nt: TGTGCCACCAGTGACCGGACAGGGATTACCGGGGAGCTGTTTTTT

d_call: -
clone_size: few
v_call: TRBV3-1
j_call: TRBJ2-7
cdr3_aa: CASSHLDTEQYF
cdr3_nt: TGTGCCAGCAGCCACCTAGATACAGAGCAGTACTTC

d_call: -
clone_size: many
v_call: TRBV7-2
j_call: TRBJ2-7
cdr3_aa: CASSLASFEQYF
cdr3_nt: TGTGCCAGCAGCTTAGCGTCTTTTGAGCAGTACTTC

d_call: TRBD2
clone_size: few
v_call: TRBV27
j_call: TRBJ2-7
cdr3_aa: CASRPGLVFHEQYF
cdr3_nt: TGTGCCAGCAGACCGGGACTAGTCTTTCACGAGCAGTACTTC

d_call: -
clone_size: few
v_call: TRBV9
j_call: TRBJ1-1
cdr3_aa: CASSGASTEAFF
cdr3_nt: TGTGCCAGCAGCGGGGCTAGCACTGAAGCTTTCTTT

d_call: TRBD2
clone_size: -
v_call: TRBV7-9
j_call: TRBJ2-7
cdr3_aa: CASSSTTKRRTSGDYEQYF
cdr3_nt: TGTGCCAGCAGCTCTACGACGAAGAGAAGGACTAGCGGTGACTACGAGCAGTACTTC

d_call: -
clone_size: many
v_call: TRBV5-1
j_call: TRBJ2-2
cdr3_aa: CASSPLVGAGTGELFF
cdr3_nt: TGCGCCAGCAGCCCGCTGGTCGGGGCTGGGACCGGGGAGCTGTTTTTT

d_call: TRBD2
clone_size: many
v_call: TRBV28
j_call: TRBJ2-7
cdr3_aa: CASSLGTSGVAYEQYF
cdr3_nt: TGTGCCAGCAGTTTAGGAACGAGCGGGGTTGCCTACGAGCAGTACTTC

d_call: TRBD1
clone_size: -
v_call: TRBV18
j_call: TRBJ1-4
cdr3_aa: CASSLRQGPEKLFF
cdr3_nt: TGTGCCAGCTCACTCCGACAGGGCCCGGAAAAACTGTTTTTT

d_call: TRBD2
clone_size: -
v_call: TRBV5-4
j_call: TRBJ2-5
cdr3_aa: CASSWSSGRKTQYF
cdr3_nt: TGTGCCAGCAGCTGGAGTAGCGGGAGGAAGACCCAGTACTTC

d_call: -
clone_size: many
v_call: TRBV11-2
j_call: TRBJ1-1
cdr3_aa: CASSLDGRVAFF
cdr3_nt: TGTGCCAGCAGCTTAGATGGCAGGGTTGCTTTCTTT

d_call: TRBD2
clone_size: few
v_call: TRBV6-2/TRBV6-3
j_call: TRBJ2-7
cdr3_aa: CASNAGLAGGKQYF
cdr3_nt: TGTGCCAGCAACGCGGGACTAGCGGGAGGGAAGCAGTACTTC

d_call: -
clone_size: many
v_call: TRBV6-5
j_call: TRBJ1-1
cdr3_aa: CASRVGAVNTEAFF
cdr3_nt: TGTGCCAGCAGGGTGGGCGCAGTGAACACTGAAGCTTTCTTT

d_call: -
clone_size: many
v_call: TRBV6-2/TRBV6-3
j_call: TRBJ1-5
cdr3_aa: CASSYVPGRGESNQPQHF
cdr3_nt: TGTGCCAGCAGCTACGTCCCGGGACGGGGAGAGAGCAATCAGCCCCAGCATTTT

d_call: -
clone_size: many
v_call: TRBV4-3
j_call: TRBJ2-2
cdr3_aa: CASMKNLNTGELFF
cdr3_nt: TGCGCCAGCATGAAGAACCTAAACACCGGGGAGCTGTTTTTT

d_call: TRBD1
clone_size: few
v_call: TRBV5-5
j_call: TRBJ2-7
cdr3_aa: CASSLSGQTYEQYF
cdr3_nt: TGTGCCAGCAGCCTCTCGGGACAGACCTACGAGCAGTACTTC

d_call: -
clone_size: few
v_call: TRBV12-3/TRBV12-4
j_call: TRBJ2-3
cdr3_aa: CASQVLDTQYF
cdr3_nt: TGTGCCAGCCAGGTTTTGGATACGCAGTATTTT

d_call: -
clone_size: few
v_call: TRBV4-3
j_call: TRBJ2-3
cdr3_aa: CASSQDRASDTQYF
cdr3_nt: TGCGCCAGCAGCCAAGACAGGGCGTCAGATACGCAGTATTTT

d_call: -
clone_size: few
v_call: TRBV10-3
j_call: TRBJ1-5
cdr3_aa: CATSIDPINQPQHF
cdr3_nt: TGTGCCACCTCTATAGATCCCATAAATCAGCCCCAGCATTTT

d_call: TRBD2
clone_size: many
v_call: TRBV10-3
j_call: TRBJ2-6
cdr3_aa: CAISDTSGSSGANVLTF
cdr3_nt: TGTGCCATCAGTGACACTAGCGGGAGCTCTGGGGCCAACGTCCTGACTTTC

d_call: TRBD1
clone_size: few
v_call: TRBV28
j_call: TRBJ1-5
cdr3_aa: CASSQGVQGGGQPQHF
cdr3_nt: TGTGCCAGCAGCCAAGGGGTTCAGGGAGGGGGCCAGCCCCAGCATTTT

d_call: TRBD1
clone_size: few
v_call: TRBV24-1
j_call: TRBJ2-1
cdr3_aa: CATSDYTGGTEQFF
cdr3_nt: TGTGCCACCAGTGATTATACAGGGGGCACTGAGCAGTTCTTC

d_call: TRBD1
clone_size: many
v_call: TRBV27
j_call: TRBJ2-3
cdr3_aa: CASSHGTGPGTQYF
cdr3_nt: TGTGCCAGCAGTCACGGGACAGGCCCGGGGACGCAGTATTTT

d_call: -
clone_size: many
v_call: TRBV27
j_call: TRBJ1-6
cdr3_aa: CASSLQGYSPLHF
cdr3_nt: TGTGCCAGCAGTCTACAGGGTTATTCACCCCTCCACTTT

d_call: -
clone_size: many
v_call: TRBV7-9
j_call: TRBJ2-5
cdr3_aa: CASSAPPYRDETQYF
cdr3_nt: TGTGCCAGCAGCGCCCCCCCGTACAGGGACGAGACCCAGTACTTC

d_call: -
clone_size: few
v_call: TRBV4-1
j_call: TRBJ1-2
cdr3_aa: CASSQAVQGIGGYTF
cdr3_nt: TGCGCCAGCAGCCAAGCGGTACAGGGTATTGGAGGCTACACCTTC

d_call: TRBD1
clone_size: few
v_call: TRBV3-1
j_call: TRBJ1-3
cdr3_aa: CASGQGAYGNTIYF
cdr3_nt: TGTGCCAGCGGTCAGGGGGCTTATGGAAACACCATATATTTT

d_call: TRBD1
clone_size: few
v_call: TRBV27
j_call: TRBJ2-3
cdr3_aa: CASRGTGGGDTQYF
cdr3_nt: TGTGCCAGCAGGGGGACAGGGGGGGGAGATACGCAGTATTTT